The present T cell receptor beta chain was sequenced within a study of cytomegalovirus exposure and HLA in healthy donors. About the research overall: It was reported in a later analysis that the 120 validation repertoires used the same platform as the approximately 690 first-cohort repertoires. Study-level results: High sensitivity and specificity were reportedly achieved when the classifier diagnosed cytomegalovirus status. Cytomegalovirus-associated status was assigned to 164 TCR beta chains.

Comment on this clone: Its cognate antigen is unknown.

The germline V gene has CDR1 SGHTA and CDR2 FQGNSA. V lost 5 bases, J lost 5 bases, and 1 base stayed unmatched. CDR3 length: 12 residues. The assay was immunoSEQ multiplex PCR, and TCRdb's table has in-frame clones only and misses some. The repertoire holds about 360,000 clones, with roughly 89% as singletons. The material sequenced was PBMCs. This sequence was found in a young woman in good health and CMV-seronegative. The rearrangement links TRBV7-2 to TRBJ2-3; the match to TRBD1 covers 7 bases. The DNA of the CDR3 is TGTGCCAGCAGCCGGGACAGAGATACGCAGTATTTT. This codes for CASSRDRDTQYF.